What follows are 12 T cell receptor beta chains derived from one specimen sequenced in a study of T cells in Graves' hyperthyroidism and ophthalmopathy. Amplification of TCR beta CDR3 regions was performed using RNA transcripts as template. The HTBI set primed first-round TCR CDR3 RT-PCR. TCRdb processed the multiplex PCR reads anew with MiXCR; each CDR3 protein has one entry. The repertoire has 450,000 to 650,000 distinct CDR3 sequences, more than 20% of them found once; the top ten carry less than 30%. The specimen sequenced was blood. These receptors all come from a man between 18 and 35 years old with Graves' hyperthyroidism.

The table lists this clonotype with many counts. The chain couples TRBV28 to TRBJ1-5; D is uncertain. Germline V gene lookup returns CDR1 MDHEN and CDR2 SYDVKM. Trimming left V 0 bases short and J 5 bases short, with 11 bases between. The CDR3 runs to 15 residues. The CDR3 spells CASSLWGEGYQPQHF. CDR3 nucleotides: TGTGCCAGCAGTTTATGGGGCGAAGGCTATCAGCCCCAGCATTTT.

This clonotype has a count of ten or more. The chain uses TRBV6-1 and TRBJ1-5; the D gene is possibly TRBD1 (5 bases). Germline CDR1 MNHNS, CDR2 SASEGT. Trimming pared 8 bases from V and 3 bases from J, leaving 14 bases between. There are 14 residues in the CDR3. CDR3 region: CASGGAIHNQPQHF. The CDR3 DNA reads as TGTGCCAGCGGTGGGGCTATACACAATCAGCCCCAGCATTTT.

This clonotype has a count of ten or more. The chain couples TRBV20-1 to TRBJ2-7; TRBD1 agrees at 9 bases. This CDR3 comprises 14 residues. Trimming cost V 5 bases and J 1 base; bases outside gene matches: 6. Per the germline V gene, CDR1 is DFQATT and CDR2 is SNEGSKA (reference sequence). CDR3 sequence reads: CSAFRQGESYEQYF. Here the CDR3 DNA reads TGCAGTGCTTTCCGACAGGGGGAGTCCTACGAGCAGTACTTC.

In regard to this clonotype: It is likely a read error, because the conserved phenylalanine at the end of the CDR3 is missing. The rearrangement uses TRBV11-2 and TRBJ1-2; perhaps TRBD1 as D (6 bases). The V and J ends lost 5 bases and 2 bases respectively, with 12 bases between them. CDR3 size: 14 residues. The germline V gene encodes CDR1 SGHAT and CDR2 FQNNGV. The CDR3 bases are TGTGCCAGCAGCCTCGACAGGACGAACTATGGCTACACCTAC. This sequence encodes CASSLDRTNYGYTY.

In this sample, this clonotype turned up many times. This CDR3 is CASSLLRGTDHHPGNGYTF. For the CDR3, the DNA is TGTGCCAGCAGTTTACTGCGTGGGACAGACCACCACCCCGGCAATGGCTACACCTTC. The chain recombines TRBV28 with TRBJ1-2, with 7 nucleotides matching TRBD1. The germline V gene encodes CDR1 MDHEN and CDR2 SYDVKM. Trimming at V came to 2 bases and at J to 6 bases, leaving 21 bases not matched to a gene. The CDR3 consists of 19 residues.

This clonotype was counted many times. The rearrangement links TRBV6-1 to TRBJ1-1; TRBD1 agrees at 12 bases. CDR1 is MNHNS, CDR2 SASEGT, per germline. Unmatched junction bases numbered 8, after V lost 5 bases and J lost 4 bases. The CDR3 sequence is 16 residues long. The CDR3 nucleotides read TGTGCCAGCAGTACCCTTCCGGGACAGGGGGCCACTGAAGCTTTCTTT. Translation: CASSTLPGQGATEAFF.

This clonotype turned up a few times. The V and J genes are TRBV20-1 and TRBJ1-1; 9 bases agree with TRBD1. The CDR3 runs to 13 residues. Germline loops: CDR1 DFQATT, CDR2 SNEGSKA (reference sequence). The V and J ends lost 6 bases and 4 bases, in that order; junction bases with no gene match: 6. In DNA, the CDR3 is TGCAGTGCGTTGACAGGGGGGACCACTGAAGCTTTCTTT. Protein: CSALTGGTTEAFF.

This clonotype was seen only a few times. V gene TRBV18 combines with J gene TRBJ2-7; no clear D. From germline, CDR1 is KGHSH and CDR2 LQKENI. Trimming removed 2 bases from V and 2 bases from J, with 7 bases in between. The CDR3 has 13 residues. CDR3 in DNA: TGTGCCAGCTCACCAGAGGTGACCTACGAGCAGTACTTC. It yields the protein CASSPEVTYEQYF.

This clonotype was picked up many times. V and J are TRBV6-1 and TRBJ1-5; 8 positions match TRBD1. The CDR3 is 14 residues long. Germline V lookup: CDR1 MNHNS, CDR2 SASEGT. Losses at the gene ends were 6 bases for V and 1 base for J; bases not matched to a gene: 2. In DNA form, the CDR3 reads TGTGCCAGCAGGGGGACAGGAAGCAATCAGCCCCAGCATTTT. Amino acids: CASRGTGSNQPQHF.

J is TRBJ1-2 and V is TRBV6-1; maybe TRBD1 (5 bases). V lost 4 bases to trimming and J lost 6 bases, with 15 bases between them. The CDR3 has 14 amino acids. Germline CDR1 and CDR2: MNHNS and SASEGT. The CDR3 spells CASSARGTAHGYTF. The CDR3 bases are TGTGCCAGCAGTGCTAGAGGGACGGCCCATGGCTACACCTTC.

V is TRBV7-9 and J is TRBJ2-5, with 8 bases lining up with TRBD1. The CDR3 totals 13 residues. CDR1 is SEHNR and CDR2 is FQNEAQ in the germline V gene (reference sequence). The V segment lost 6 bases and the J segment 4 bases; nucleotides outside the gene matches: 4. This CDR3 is CASRLTGAETQYF. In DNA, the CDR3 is TGTGCCAGCAGGTTGACAGGGGCAGAGACCCAGTACTTC.

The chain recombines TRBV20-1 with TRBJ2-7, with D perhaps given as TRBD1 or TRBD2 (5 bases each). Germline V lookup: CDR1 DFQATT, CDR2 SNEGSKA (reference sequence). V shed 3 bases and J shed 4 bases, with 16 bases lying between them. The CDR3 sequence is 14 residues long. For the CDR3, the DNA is TGCAGTGCTAGTCCCGGGGCCCATAATTACGAGCAGTACTTC. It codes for CSASPGAHNYEQYF.